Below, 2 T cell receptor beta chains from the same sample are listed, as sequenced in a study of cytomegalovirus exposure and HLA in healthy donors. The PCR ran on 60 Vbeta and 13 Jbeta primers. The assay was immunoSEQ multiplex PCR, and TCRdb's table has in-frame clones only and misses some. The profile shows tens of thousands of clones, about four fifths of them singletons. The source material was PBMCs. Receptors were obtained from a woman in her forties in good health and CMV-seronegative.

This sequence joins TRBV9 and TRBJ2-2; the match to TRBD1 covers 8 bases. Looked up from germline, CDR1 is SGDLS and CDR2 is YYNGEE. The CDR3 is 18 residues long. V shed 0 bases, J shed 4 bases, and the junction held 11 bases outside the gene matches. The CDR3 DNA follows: TGTGCCAGCAGCGTAGACCCATCTCAGGGGGCGCTCACCGGGGAGCTGTTTTTT. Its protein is CASSVDPSQGALTGELFF.

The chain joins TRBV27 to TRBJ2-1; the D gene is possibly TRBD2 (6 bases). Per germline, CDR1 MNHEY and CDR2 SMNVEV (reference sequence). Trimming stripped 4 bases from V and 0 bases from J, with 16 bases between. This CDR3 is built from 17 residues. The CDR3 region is CASSSSRGASSYNEQFF. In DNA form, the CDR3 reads TGTGCCAGCAGTTCTTCTCGCGGGGCCAGCTCCTACAATGAGCAGTTCTTC.